A single T cell receptor (beta chain) is shown here with its context. No antigen is known for it. Germline loops: CDR1 SGHRS, CDR2 YFSETQ. Trimming took 2 bases from V and 3 from J, leaving 10 bases between them. This CDR3 has 14 residues. This specimen belongs to a study of identical twins. Findings and caveats of the study: Insertion counts were lower in abundant cord blood beta clonotypes, a trend that memory repertoires did not show. Invariant MAIT and iNKT cells are populations that could partly confound zero-insertion analyses.

cDNA carried unique molecular identifiers, and a universal primer site was added by template switching. TCRdb independently ran MiXCR on the 5' RACE reads; one entry per CDR3 protein. Counted here are a few hundred thousand distinct CDR3 sequences, approximately 18% occurring once; the ten biggest clones make up about 12%. The chain couples TRBV5-1 to TRBJ2-3; D unresolved. This sequence originates from a man aged 45-65 years in good health. Specimen: naive T cells sorted from blood. CDR3 protein: CASSFGRYTDTQYF. The CDR3 bases are TGCGCCAGCAGCTTTGGACGTTATACAGATACGCAGTATTTT. Supplemented by reference TRBV5-1 and TRBJ2-3, the full variable domain reads KAGVTQTPRYLIKTRGQQVTLSCSPISGHRSVSWYQQTPGQGLQFLFEYFSETQRNKGNFPGRFSGRQFSNSRSEMNVSTLELGDSALYLCASSFGRYTDTQYFGPGTRLTVL.